This passage covers 10 T cell receptor beta chains from one sample sequenced in a study of shared clonotypes between healthy human individuals. CD8 cells regarded as naive lacked CD45RO, were positively chosen for CCR7, and omitted terminally differentiated effector memory CD45RA+ cells. Sequencing used immunoSEQ multiplex PCR; TCRdb keeps in-frame clones, though not all of them. The table has some 800,000 clones, 80% to 95% seen once; the top ten hold 24%. The sequencing sample was made of naive CD8+ T cells sorted from blood. These receptors all come from a man younger than 45 in good health.

The rearrangement links TRBV19 to TRBJ1-1; D unresolved. V dropped 1 base and J dropped 7 bases, with 13 bases sitting between them. The CDR3 is 14 amino acids. CDR1 and CDR2 (germline): LNHDA, SQIVND (reference sequence). Here the CDR3 reads CASSIVPVADEAFF. For the CDR3, the DNA is TGTGCCAGTAGTATAGTCCCGGTAGCGGATGAAGCTTTCTTT.

The chain carries TRBV6-5 and TRBJ2-2; 8 nucleotides match TRBD2. V gave up 6 bases and J gave up 3 bases; unmatched junction bases: 3. Germline loops: CDR1 MNHEY, CDR2 SVGAGI. This CDR3 is 14 amino acids long. The CDR3 region has the DNA TGTGCCAGCAGCCTAGCGGGCGACACCGGGGAGCTGTTTTTT. Protein sequence: CASSLAGDTGELFF.

V and J are TRBV28 and TRBJ2-7; a possible D gene is TRBD2 (6 bases). The germline V gene has CDR1 MDHEN and CDR2 SYDVKM. Trimming stripped 5 bases from V and 5 bases from J, with 13 bases between. This CDR3 region has 13 residues. CDR3 sequence (DNA): TGTGCCAGCAGTCCGGACACGGGGGACGAGCAGTACTTC. It yields the protein CASSPDTGDEQYF. Combining the CDR3 with reference TRBV28 and TRBJ2-7 gives the whole variable domain DVKVTQSSRYLVKRTGEKVFLECVQDMDHENMFWYRQDPGLGLRLIYFSYDVKMKEKGDIPEGYSVSREKKERFSLILESASTNQTSMYLCASSPDTGDEQYFGPGTRLTVT.

The CDR3 nucleotides are TGTGCCAGCAGCCCTACAGGGGACGACTACGAGCAGTACTTC. Protein product: CASSPTGDDYEQYF. V gene TRBV7-9 combines with J gene TRBJ2-7; TRBD1 aligns across 7 bases. The CDR3 totals 14 residues. The germline CDR1 and CDR2 sequences are SEHNR and FQNEAQ (reference sequence). V gave up 5 bases and J gave up 3 bases; unmatched junction bases: 7.

This clone has just a few counts. The chain is built from TRBV7-3 and TRBJ2-7, with TRBD1 as a possible D gene (5 bases). The germline V gene has CDR1 SGHTA and CDR2 FQGTGA. Trimming took 5 bases from V and 3 from J, leaving 14 bases between them. The CDR3 runs 14 residues. The CDR3 DNA sequence: TGTGCCAGCAGCCCACAAAGACAGTTCTACGAGCAGTACTTC. Its translation: CASSPQRQFYEQYF.

CDR3 coding DNA: TGTGCCAGCAGTGAATTCAAGGGGGTCACTGAAGCTTTCTTT. It encodes CASSEFKGVTEAFF. The chain carries TRBV25-1 and TRBJ1-1, with TRBD1 as a possible D gene (6 bases). The ends were cut back, 1 base at V and 4 bases at J, with 10 bases in the middle. The CDR3 has 14 residues. Germline CDR1 and CDR2: MGHDK and SYGVNS.

J is TRBJ2-7 and V is TRBV27; D not resolved. Germline loops: CDR1 MNHEY, CDR2 SMNVEV (reference sequence). The CDR3 extends over 14 amino acids. Between the trimmed V and J ends, which lost 6 bases and 2 bases, there was a span of 14 bases. The CDR3 here is CASSSDLLPYEQYF. The DNA for the CDR3 is TGTGCCAGCAGCTCAGATCTACTCCCCTACGAGCAGTACTTC.

The chain links TRBV27 to TRBJ2-2; TRBD1 or TRBD2 may be the D gene (5 bases each). V was clipped by 2 bases and J by 0 bases, with 10 bases between them. The CDR3 extends over 16 amino acids. The V gene's germline CDR1 is MNHEY and CDR2 SMNVEV (reference sequence). The CDR3 nucleotides are TGTGCCAGCAGTTTAGGGGACCGTGCGAACACCGGGGAGCTGTTTTTT. Protein: CASSLGDRANTGELFF.

In nucleotides, the CDR3 is TGTGCCAGCAGCTTAGAGGGACTAGCGGGTTCCTACGAGCAGTACTTC. Translating it yields CASSLEGLAGSYEQYF. The chain links TRBV7-6 to TRBJ2-7; 12 bases are a match to TRBD2. Trimming at V came to 1 base and at J to 1 base, leaving 2 bases not matched to a gene. The CDR3 covers 16 residues. Germline CDR1 SGHVS, CDR2 FNYEAQ.

This clone occurred once. This rearrangement joins TRBV7-9 to TRBJ2-7, with D possibly matching TRBD2 (6 bases). The ends were cut back, 2 bases at V and 3 bases at J, with 14 bases in the middle. The CDR3 contains 15 residues. Germline-derived CDR1 and CDR2 are SEHNR and FQNEAQ (reference sequence). The CDR3 sequence: CASSLTGTALYEQYF. In DNA, the CDR3 is TGTGCCAGCAGCTTAACCGGGACTGCGCTCTACGAGCAGTACTTC.